The rows below give T cell receptor beta chains drawn from one sample of a study of cytomegalovirus exposure and HLA in healthy donors. Clones were sequenced by immunoSEQ multiplex PCR, and TCRdb holds only the in-frame ones, with some missing. The profile shows 150,000 to 200,000 clones, about four fifths of them singletons. Sequenced sample: PBMCs. These receptors came from a young woman in good health and CMV-seropositive. The CDR3 runs from the conserved cysteine through the conserved F or W. D genes are given only for firm matches. For some rows the clone size is stated as once, few or many, or as a class when expanded; others skip it.

clone size: .
D gene: .
V gene: TRBV7-9
J gene: TRBJ2-7
CDR3 DNA: TGTGCCAGCAGCTTAGAATTGGGGGGAGCCTACGAGCAGTACTTC
CDR3 protein: CASSLELGGAYEQYF

clone size: .
D gene: TRBD2
V gene: TRBV7-8
J gene: TRBJ2-3
CDR3 DNA: TGTGCCAGCTACAGTAGCGGGGGTCTCGCAGATACGCAGTATTTT
CDR3 protein: CASYSSGGLADTQYF

clone size: .
D gene: TRBD2
V gene: TRBV5-6
J gene: TRBJ2-3
CDR3 DNA: TGTGCCAGCAGCGTAACTAGCGGGGGTCGAGGAAAGTCAGATACGCAGTATTTT
CDR3 protein: CASSVTSGGRGKSDTQYF

clone size: .
D gene: TRBD1
V gene: TRBV27
J gene: TRBJ2-7
CDR3 DNA: TGTGCCAGCAGGGACAGGGACGGCGGCTACGAGCAGTACTTC
CDR3 protein: CASRDRDGGYEQYF

clone size: .
D gene: TRBD2
V gene: TRBV9
J gene: TRBJ2-7
CDR3 DNA: TGTGCCAGCAGCCCAACTAGCGGGGGACACGAGCAGTACTTC
CDR3 protein: CASSPTSGGHEQYF

clone size: .
D gene: TRBD1
V gene: TRBV7-6
J gene: TRBJ1-3
CDR3 DNA: TGTGCCAGCAGCGCGAGGACAGGGGGAGGAAACACCATATATTTT
CDR3 protein: CASSARTGGGNTIYF

clone size: .
D gene: .
V gene: TRBV29-1
J gene: TRBJ1-1
CDR3 DNA: TGCAGCGTTGAAGATGGGGGCGTTGGGACTGAAGCTTTCTTT
CDR3 protein: CSVEDGGVGTEAFF

clone size: .
D gene: .
V gene: TRBV28
J gene: TRBJ1-1
CDR3 DNA: TGTGCCAGCAGCCCACCCGGGGGCGGGAGGAGCACTGAAGCTTTCTTT
CDR3 protein: CASSPPGGGRSTEAFF

clone size: .
D gene: .
V gene: TRBV20-1
J gene: TRBJ1-6
CDR3 DNA: TGCAGTCGTAATTCACCCCTCCACTTT
CDR3 protein: CSRNSPLHF

clone size: once
D gene: .
V gene: TRBV4-1
J gene: TRBJ2-7
CDR3 DNA: TGCGCCAGCAGCCAAACCCCCCTGGGGGGGGCGCCCTCCTACGAGCAGTACTTC
CDR3 protein: CASSQTPLGGAPSYEQYF